This T cell receptor (beta chain) originates from a study of long-term antiretroviral therapy in people with HIV (dated 2022 in TCRdb). In terms of the full investigation: The earliest samples were collected approximately a decade before the 2015 WHO recommendation for immediate ART, a period when ART was typically delayed until CD4 counts fell. Whether ART initiation and durable HIV suppression were associated with changes in peripheral blood TRB repertoire composition and diversity was tested in a retrospective serial study. From 30 to 35 adults with confirmed HIV infection, the cohort provided approximately 190 cryopreserved PBMC samples, gathered serially across a mean of approximately six years (range 1-12). About 40% of the 30 participants with HIV were female. No cross-contamination during QIAcube processing was seen in test extractions of a monoclonal T-cell line run alongside around 31 polyclonal samples. Points the paper makes about the study in general: Starting ART was linked to a significant rise in TRB diversity, yet even with long-term ART the diversity remained significantly lower than in transplant donor controls. Since PBMC availability was limited, sequencing covered only the TCR beta chain, with no alpha chain pairing. Narrower CDR3 length ranges were observed in HIV repertoires than in controls, and an antigen-experienced repertoire with only a slight naive shift after ART was suggested by the network structure. Because cell numbers in pre-ART samples were limited, unsorted PBMC were profiled instead of sorted CD4+ and CD8+ T cells. Inferences about post-ART repertoire changes are limited because no data were available on ART adherence, viral resistance or therapy changes. Samples dated from the mid-2000s to the late 2010s, and the ART regimens used may be less effective than current ones. Expanded TRB clones identified before ART initiation dominated the repertoire across all time points, though the dominance fluctuated and decreased in many PLHIV after ART.

The immunoSEQ hsTCRB v3.0 assay was used at survey level resolution to sequence the TRB variable region. A depth of roughly 40,000-50,000 T-cell genomes per sample was targeted for TRB sequencing. An Illumina MiSeq with a v3 150-cycle kit was used to sequence the pooled TRB libraries. On the authors' methods: Analysis of repertoires was carried out in R inside a reproducible Nextflow workflow spanning QC, data transformation and analysis. LymphoSeq2, an R package for AIRR-Seq data exploration, was used to implement custom analyses. A few samples that yielded fewer than 5000 total TRB sequences were excluded, so that approximately 200 HIV repertoires were analyzed. Among the 190 or so HIV repertoires that were kept, around 60 were collected before ART initiation and under 150 were collected after ART initiation. Repertoires were downsampled to 5000 TRB nucleotide sequences, with summary statistics averaged over 100 downsampling iterations. The analysis kept only TRB sequences whose CDR3 regions were at least seven amino acids long. Two measures captured diversity: a Shannon entropy-derived clonality score and the Gini coefficient. In the repertoire networks, any two of the top 5000 CDR3 amino acid sequences were connected whenever the two sequences differed by an edit distance of one. For TRB CDR3 amino acid sequences, antigen specificity groups and MHC restriction were predicted with GLIPH2. Known CMV, EBV, HIV or tissue antigen associations were flagged by matching CDR3 amino acid sequences against VDJdb and McPAS-TCR. Pre-ART, post-ART and control groups were compared with Wilcoxon signed-rank tests and Holm-Bonferroni correction. Here the immuneACCESS table is served through TCRdb, limited to in-frame sequences with V and J called. Missing clones are a known gap in these copies; in checked studies unresolved V genes cover under half, and the rest lacks a known reason. Clonal size and the V and J genes are those of that table, whereas D and trimming came from the DNA. The sample records 9,000 to 15,000 clones, under 85% of which are singletons. Around 10% of the sample rests with the top ten.

Participants were included only if at least one PBMC sample before ART initiation and at least two post-ART samples were available. All participants with HIV were treated in the United States of America. Before DNA extraction, cryopreserved samples containing about 0.9-10 million PBMC were thawed and washed. At the time of the earliest PBMC sample, participants with HIV were aged between roughly 23 and 60 years. PBMC samples were contributed by each participant from 1-4 timepoints before ART initiation and 2-8 timepoints after ART initiation, with a median of 7 samples. For every participant, serial HIV viral load, CD4+ T-cell count, ART history and demographic data were obtained. Genomic DNA was extracted from unsorted PBMC with a Qiagen kit on a QIAcube, processed in batches of 12 samples. A remark on this clone: The clone's antigen remains unknown. Base qualities are not recorded, but no much larger clone differs from it by a single base.

Reading from cysteine to phenylalanine, the CDR3 counts 13 amino acids. Only the CDR3 DNA is retained, 39 bases long and in frame from the first base. CDR1 and CDR2 (MNHNS, SASEGT) derive from the germline V gene. V drops 0 bases and J drops 10 bases, leaving 10 bases in between. The specimen was unsorted PBMCs, collected 0.8 years before starting antiretroviral therapy. The clonotype comes from a woman between 40 and 50 years old with HIV. The V and J segments used are TRBV6-1 and TRBJ2-1, with the identity of the D gene unclear. The DNA sequence is TGTGCCAGCAGTGAAGCGCTGGAGTGGGAGCAGTTCTTC. Its translation is CASSEALEWEQFF.